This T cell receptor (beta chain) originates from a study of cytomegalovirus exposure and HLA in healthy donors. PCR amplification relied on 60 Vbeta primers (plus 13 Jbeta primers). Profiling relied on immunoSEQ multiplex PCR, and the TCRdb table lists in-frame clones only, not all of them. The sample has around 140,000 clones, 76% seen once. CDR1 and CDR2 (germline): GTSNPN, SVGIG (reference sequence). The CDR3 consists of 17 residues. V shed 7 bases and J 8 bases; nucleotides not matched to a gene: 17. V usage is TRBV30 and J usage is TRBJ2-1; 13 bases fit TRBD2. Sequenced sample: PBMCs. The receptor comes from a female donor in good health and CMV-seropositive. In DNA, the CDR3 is TGTGCCTCCCACCAACTTTCAACTAGCGGGAGGGGGTATGAGCAGTTCTTC. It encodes CASHQLSTSGRGYEQFF.